The 4 T cell receptor beta chains presented below share a single source sample, sequenced in a study of shared clonotypes between healthy human individuals. The repertoire was sequenced with immunoSEQ multiplex PCR; TCRdb's copy has only in-frame clones and lacks some. The table includes around 500,000 clones, roughly 80% detected once. Sequenced sample: PBMCs. The receptor source for this set is a woman in her thirties or forties in good health. Some clones in this sample may be carry-over from other donors' samples.

CDR3 DNA sequence: TGTGCCAGCAGCAATCGGAGAACGGGCAATCAGCCCCAGCATTTT. This sequence encodes CASSNRRTGNQPQHF. This sequence joins TRBV21-1 and TRBJ1-5. TRBV21-1 is given as a pseudogene. CDR3 length equals 15 residues.

The V call is TRBV15, the J call TRBJ1-2; D gene unclear. The CDR3 has 14 residues. V lost 1 base to trimming and J lost 3 bases, with 9 bases between them. Germline lookup yields CDR1 LNHNV and CDR2 YYDKDF (reference sequence). Here the CDR3 reads CATSRAGDHYGYTF. DNA for the CDR3: TGTGCCACCAGCAGAGCGGGCGATCACTATGGCTACACCTTC.

Turning to this clone: A far larger clone is just one base off, so this is likely a read error. The chain couples TRBV18 to TRBJ1-1; D uncertain. The germline CDR1 and CDR2 sequences are KGHSH and LQKENI. V lost 6 bases and J lost 7, with 18 bases in between. The CDR3 extends over 14 amino acids. The CDR3 reads CASSNLQWQIEAFF. The CDR3 DNA reads TGTGCCAGCTCGAATTTGCAGTGGCAAATTGAAGCTTTCTTT.

In this sample, this clone turned up a few times. This rearrangement joins TRBV27 to TRBJ2-5, with D possibly being TRBD2 (6 bases). The CDR3 is 12 amino acids. The germline CDR1 and CDR2 sequences are MNHEY and SMNVEV (reference sequence). Trimming pared 6 bases from V and 1 base from J, leaving 6 bases between. The CDR3 DNA is TGTGCCAGCAGACTAGCCCAAGAGACCCAGTACTTC. It codes for CASRLAQETQYF.